This T cell receptor beta chain appears in the sequencing data of a study of T cell repertoires in cytomegalovirus infection. Overall study: CMV epitopes, recently identified HLA-C-restricted and well-studied HLA-B-restricted, were used. Matching HLA type, along with CMV infection, was indicated by public TCR beta signatures. The study, taken as a whole, reports: Cumulative frequency of public TCR beta families picked out carriers of CMV plus the relevant HLA. Dominating the ex vivo response were HLA-C-restricted CMV-specific TCR beta clonotypes.

The CDR3 covers 14 residues. Germline V CDR1 and CDR2: SEHNR, FQNEAQ (reference sequence). V dropped 3 bases and J dropped 2; count of bases not matched to a gene: 1. This clonotype was found a few times. Its antigen is still unknown. Using its own MiXCR run on the reads, TCRdb lists one record per CDR3 protein. The data hold 400,000 to 600,000 distinct CDR3 sequences, with more than 40% observed a single time. Source: cultured PBMCs, taken from culture after CMV antigen stimulation. This receptor was taken from a human donor in good health (CMV status not recorded). Some clones in this sample may be carry-over from other donors' samples. This chain links TRBV7-9 with TRBJ2-1; 7 nucleotides align to TRBD2. This CDR3 is CASSFSGTYNEQFF. DNA of the CDR3: TGTGCCAGCAGCTTCAGCGGGACCTACAATGAGCAGTTCTTC.